This T cell receptor (beta chain) came from a study of T cells expressing NK-cell markers. Study overall: The TCR beta repertoires were obtained from sorted CD3+CD56+NKG2C+, CD3+CD56+NKG2C- and CD3+CD56-NKG2C+ T cells.

As regards this clonotype: Its antigen is currently unknown.

TCRdb re-called the 5' RACE reads and shows each CDR3 protein once, DNA omitted. The listing contains about 150,000 distinct CDR3 sequences. The germline V gene encodes CDR1 SGHKS and CDR2 YYEKEE (reference sequence). This CDR3 region has 14 residues. Study results and limitations: Several donors showed these clonotypes also leading the CD3+CD56-NKG2C+ fraction. The study did not resolve the HCMV specificity of expanded NKG2C+ T cell clones.

The sequence was obtained from a man between 18 and 69 years old in good health. The chain combines TRBV5-5 with TRBJ1-1. Material for sequencing was blood T cells: a sorted CD56 or NKG2C T cell subset, CD4+ or CD8+ T cells, or bulk PBMC T cells (not recorded which). The CDR3: CASSLFGGTAEAFF.